The 9 T cell receptor beta chains listed next were all sequenced from one sample in a study of CD8 T cells in Susac syndrome. An amount of RNA that ranged from roughly 0.45 to 1 ug was reverse transcribed with random hexamers. TCRdb re-derived calls from the immunoSEQ multiplex PCR reads in MiXCR, one entry per CDR3 protein. Here the sample spans some 180,000 distinct CDR3 sequences, approximately 94% being singletons. The sequenced sample was CD4+ T cells from PBMCs. All receptors come from a human donor in good health.

The chain has TRBV4-2 and TRBJ2-5; 8 nucleotides align to TRBD1. Germline values: CDR1 LGHNA, CDR2 YNFKEQ. This CDR3 has 15 amino acids. Trimming at V came to 1 base and at J to 2 bases, leaving 3 bases not matched to a gene. CDR3 region: CASSQVGQGQETQYF. CDR3 nucleotides: TGTGCCAGCAGCCAAGTAGGACAGGGTCAAGAGACCCAGTACTTC.

The rearrangement links TRBV7-2 to TRBJ1-2; D gene ambiguous. V was trimmed by 2 bases and J by 4 bases, leaving 11 bases between them. The CDR3 consists of 14 residues. Looked up from germline, CDR1 is SGHTA and CDR2 is FQGNSA. CDR3 loop: CASSLYGSLYGYTF. CDR3 in DNA: TGTGCCAGCAGCTTATACGGCTCCCTCTATGGCTACACCTTC.

This clonotype was counted a single time. This rearrangement joins TRBV7-9 to TRBJ2-3; tentatively, D is TRBD1 (6 bases). V lost 1 base to trimming and J lost 2 bases, with 16 bases between them. This CDR3 contains 17 residues. Germline CDR1 and CDR2: SEHNR and FQNEAQ (reference sequence). CDR3 DNA: TGTGCCAGCAGCTTAGGCCCGACAGGAATAATCACAGATACGCAGTATTTT. Protein sequence: CASSLGPTGIITDTQYF. The variable domain in full, completed from reference TRBV7-9 and TRBJ2-3, reads DTGVSQNPRHKITKRGQNVTFRCDPISEHNRLYWYRQTLGQGPEFLTYFQNEAQLEKSRLLSDRFSAERPKGSFSTLEIQRTEQGDSAMYLCASSLGPTGIITDTQYFGPGTRLTVL.

The rearrangement uses TRBV3-1 and TRBJ1-2, with D hard to call. Trimming cost V 2 bases and J 6 bases, with 7 bases left between them. CDR1 LGHDT and CDR2 YNNKEL come from the germline V gene (reference sequence). CDR3 length: 12 amino acids. CDR3 region: CASSQWRNGYTF. The CDR3 DNA reads as TGTGCCAGCAGCCAATGGAGGAATGGCTACACCTTC.

The CDR3 coding sequence is TGTGCCAGCACTAGGGACAGGGCGGACACAGATACGCAGTATTTT. It is translated as CASTRDRADTDTQYF. The chain couples TRBV2 to TRBJ2-3; TRBD1 aligns across 9 bases. Per the germline V gene, CDR1 is SNHLY and CDR2 is FYNNEI. The CDR3 sequence is 15 residues long. J gave up 2 bases and V 7 bases, and 7 bases lay outside the gene matches.

The rearrangement uses TRBV29-1 and TRBJ2-7; 7 bases map to TRBD2. Germline-derived CDR1 and CDR2 are SQVTM and ANQGSEA. CDR3 length: 12 residues. J was trimmed by 2 bases and V by 7 bases; bases with no gene match: 5. The CDR3 loop reads CSAGTTPYEQYF. Written as DNA, the CDR3 is TGCAGCGCGGGGACTACCCCCTACGAGCAGTACTTC.

The chain joins TRBV7-6 to TRBJ2-6; a weak D match, TRBD1 (6 bases). V lost 2 bases, J lost 11 bases, and 13 bases lay in between. The germline V gene has CDR1 SGHVS and CDR2 FNYEAQ. The CDR3 length is 14 residues. CDR3 amino acids: CASSLKYRDDVLTF. The CDR3 nucleotides read TGTGCCAGCAGCTTAAAGTACAGGGACGACGTCCTGACTTTC.

The genes are TRBV12-3 or TRBV12-4 and TRBJ1-1; no definite D call. V dropped 3 bases and J dropped 6 bases, with 8 bases sitting between them. The CDR3 is 12 residues long. The CDR3 protein is CASSFRGPEAFF. CDR3 DNA sequence: TGTGCCAGCAGTTTCCGAGGGCCTGAAGCTTTCTTT.

The V call is TRBV19, the J call TRBJ2-7; 8 bases map to TRBD2. The V and J ends lost 4 bases and 6 bases, in that order; junction bases with no gene match: 11. The CDR3 is 15 amino acids. Germline-derived CDR1 and CDR2 are LNHDA and SQIVND (reference sequence). The CDR3 coding sequence is TGTGCCAGTAGTACGGTAGCGGGAAAGAAGGGCGAGCAGTACTTC. Residues: CASSTVAGKKGEQYF.